The 32 T cell receptor beta chains in this list originate from one sample, sequenced in a study of T cell changes during pregnancy in multiple sclerosis. Only in-frame clones appear in the TCRdb table, and some are missing; sequencing was by immunoSEQ multiplex PCR. The repertoire holds more than 45,000 clones, about 88% seen once, with roughly 1.2% in the top ten. The sample was CD4+ T cells from peripheral blood mononuclear cells, taken in the second trimester of pregnancy. The receptors shown here come from a female donor with multiple sclerosis, enrolled in a pregnancy study.

Only a few counts were recorded for this clone. The chain employs TRBV5-1 and TRBJ1-1; 8 bases are shared with TRBD1. The CDR3 runs to 14 residues. With 4 bases clipped from V and 1 base from J, the junction kept 3 bases outside the gene matches. Per the germline V gene, CDR1 is SGHRS and CDR2 is YFSETQ. CDR3 DNA sequence: TGCGCCAGCAGCATGGACAGGGCGAACACTGAAGCTTTCTTT. It encodes CASSMDRANTEAFF. Full variable domain (outside the CDR3, taken from reference TRBV5-1 and TRBJ1-1): KAGVTQTPRYLIKTRGQQVTLSCSPISGHRSVSWYQQTPGQGLQFLFEYFSETQRNKGNFPGRFSGRQFSNSRSEMNVSTLELGDSALYLCASSMDRANTEAFFGQGTRLTVV.

CDR3: CASSVQGALLTGELFF. CDR3 DNA: TGTGCCAGCAGCGTCCAGGGGGCCCTCCTCACCGGGGAGCTGTTTTTT. V usage is TRBV7-9 and J usage is TRBJ2-2; 8 bases align to TRBD1. CDR1 and CDR2 (germline): SEHNR, FQNEAQ (reference sequence). This CDR3 spans 16 amino acids. The junction had 9 bases not matched to a gene; V was cut back by 5 bases and J by 4 bases.

The chain has TRBV6-5 and TRBJ1-3; 7 bases agree with TRBD1. Per the germline V gene, CDR1 is MNHEY and CDR2 is SVGAGI. This CDR3 comprises 15 residues. The V and J ends lost 3 bases and 4 bases, in that order; junction bases with no gene match: 6. The CDR3 protein is CASSYSTGAGNTIYF. CDR3 nucleotide sequence: TGTGCCAGCAGTTATAGTACAGGGGCAGGAAACACCATATATTTT.

The gene calls are TRBV5-1 and TRBJ1-6; D remains ambiguous. V lost 5 bases and J lost 5, with 11 bases in between. Germline values: CDR1 SGHRS, CDR2 YFSETQ. The CDR3 sequence is 14 residues long. The CDR3 nucleotides read TGCGCCAGCAGATCGGGATCCGATAATTCACCCCTCCACTTT. This encodes CASRSGSDNSPLHF. Based on the CDR3 plus reference TRBV5-1 and TRBJ1-6, the full variable domain is KAGVTQTPRYLIKTRGQQVTLSCSPISGHRSVSWYQQTPGQGLQFLFEYFSETQRNKGNFPGRFSGRQFSNSRSEMNVSTLELGDSALYLCASRSGSDNSPLHFGNGTRLTVT.

The chain links TRBV9 to TRBJ2-3, with D possibly TRBD2 on 5 matching bases. CDR1 is SGDLS, CDR2 YYNGEE, per germline. The V gene lost 0 bases and the J gene lost 8 bases, with 7 bases spanning the gap. This CDR3 is 12 amino acids long. The CDR3 loop is CASSVDRGTQYF. CDR3 DNA sequence: TGTGCCAGCAGCGTAGATCGGGGTACGCAGTATTTT.

The CDR3 loop reads CASSLGRWESDTQYF. The CDR3 DNA reads as TGTGCCAGCAGCTTAGGCCGGTGGGAGAGCGATACGCAGTATTTT. The chain couples TRBV13 to TRBJ2-3; D perhaps matches TRBD2 (5 bases). V was trimmed by 0 bases and J by 6 bases, leaving 13 bases between them. This CDR3 contains 15 residues. Germline CDR1 reads PRHDT; CDR2 reads FYEKMQ (reference sequence).

The chain carries TRBV7-3 and TRBJ1-2; 7 bases align to TRBD1. CDR3 length equals 14 residues. The V and J ends lost 2 bases and 6 bases, in that order; junction bases with no gene match: 6. CDR1 is SGHTA and CDR2 is FQGTGA in the germline V gene. DNA for the CDR3: TGTGCCAGCAGCTTAGTGGGACAGAGGGATGGCTACACCTTC. Translating gives CASSLVGQRDGYTF. Complete variable domain (other parts from reference TRBV7-3 and TRBJ1-2): GAGVSQTPSNKVTEKGKYVELRCDPISGHTALYWYRQSLGQGPEFLIYFQGTGAADDSGLPNDRFFAVRPEGSVSTLKIQRTERGDSAVYLCASSLVGQRDGYTFGSGTRLTVV.

The gene calls are TRBV10-3 and TRBJ1-5, with D maybe TRBD1 (5 bases). Germline V gene data show CDR1 as ENHRY and CDR2 as SYGVKD. This CDR3 has 17 amino acids. The V and J ends lost 0 bases and 0 bases respectively, with 12 bases between them. CDR3 sequence reads: CAISESFRANSNQPQHF. CDR3 coding DNA: TGTGCCATCAGTGAGTCGTTCAGGGCTAATAGCAATCAGCCCCAGCATTTT.

This clone was seen just once. The chain links TRBV11-2 to TRBJ1-4, with D possibly matching TRBD1 (5 bases). V was cut by 1 base and J by 8 bases, with 14 bases left in between. CDR1 is SGHAT, CDR2 FQNNGV, per germline. The length of the CDR3 is 15 residues. The CDR3 sequence: CASSLGGKGNEKLFF. CDR3 coding DNA: TGTGCCAGCAGCTTAGGGGGCAAGGGTAACGAAAAACTGTTTTTT.

This chain connects TRBV10-1 to TRBJ2-3; TRBD1 might be the D (5 bases). Trimming cost V 0 bases and J 4 bases, with 11 bases left between them. The CDR3 has 15 amino acids. Germline CDR1 WNHNN, CDR2 SYGVQD (reference sequence). The CDR3 reads CASSESSRTPDTQYF. The CDR3 bases are TGCGCCAGCAGTGAGTCAAGTAGGACACCAGATACGCAGTATTTT.

The rearrangement joins TRBV25-1 to TRBJ2-7; 9 nucleotides line up with TRBD1. This CDR3 spans 14 amino acids. Germline-derived CDR1 and CDR2 are MGHDK and SYGVNS. V shed 8 bases and J 3 bases; nucleotides not matched to a gene: 8. DNA of the CDR3: TGTGCCAGCCTCCCCCGGGACAGGGACTACGAGCAGTACTTC. Its protein product is CASLPRDRDYEQYF.

The gene calls are TRBV10-3 and TRBJ2-7; 10 positions agree with TRBD2. Looked up from germline, CDR1 is ENHRY and CDR2 is SYGVKD. This CDR3 spans 14 amino acids. V trimming: 11 bases; J trimming: 4 bases; junction bases outside the gene matches: 11. The CDR3 spells CASTLAGDTYEQYF. The CDR3 bases are TGTGCCTCGACTCTAGCGGGAGACACATACGAGCAGTACTTC.

V gene TRBV6-5 combines with J gene TRBJ2-7, with 8 bases identical to TRBD2. Germline V gene lookup returns CDR1 MNHEY and CDR2 SVGAGI. J was trimmed by 5 bases and V by 5 bases; bases with no gene match: 11. The CDR3 is 15 amino acids. For the CDR3, the DNA is TGTGCCAGCAGTATTAGCGGGAAAGGTCAAAACGAGCAGTACTTC. Translating gives CASSISGKGQNEQYF.

This clone has only a few counts. The chain combines TRBV7-2 with TRBJ2-7, with D possibly matching TRBD1 (5 bases). This CDR3 comprises 13 residues. V lost 5 bases to trimming and J lost 3 bases, with 11 bases between them. CDR1 and CDR2 from the germline V gene are SGHTA and FQGNSA. The CDR3 DNA follows: TGTGCCAGCAGCGCCGGACACCACTACGAGCAGTACTTC. Residues: CASSAGHHYEQYF.

The chain has TRBV27 and TRBJ2-2, with D tentatively TRBD1 (6 bases). There are 14 residues in the CDR3. Germline CDR1 MNHEY, CDR2 SMNVEV (reference sequence). V lost 5 bases and J 6 bases, leaving 13 bases between the germline ends. DNA of the CDR3: TGTGCCAGCAGTCTCTGGACAGCGCCCGGGGAGCTGTTTTTT. Translation gives CASSLWTAPGELFF.

The chain uses TRBV28 and TRBJ2-1, with D hard to call. CDR3 length: 12 residues. Trimming removed 4 bases at V and 9 bases at J, with 10 bases between. The germline CDR1 and CDR2 sequences are MDHEN and SYDVKM. CDR3 DNA: TGTGCCAGCAGTTCTCCTATGAGTGAGCAGTTCTTC. It translates to CASSSPMSEQFF.

Turning to this clone: One junction end disagrees with the germline gene, perhaps due to a read error. This chain links TRBV7-2 with TRBJ2-7, with a tentative D call TRBD1 (7 bases). The CDR3 is 15 residues long. CDR1 is SGHTA and CDR2 is FQGNSA in the germline V gene. The CDR3 region has the DNA TGTGCCACCAGCACCTCATCAGGGGGAGGCTACGAGCAGTACTTC. It yields the protein CATSTSSGGGYEQYF.

The V call is TRBV5-1, the J call TRBJ2-5; unclear D gene. V gave up 0 bases and J gave up 3 bases, with 12 bases separating them. The CDR3 is 15 residues long. CDR1 and CDR2 from the germline V gene are SGHRS and YFSETQ. In nucleotides, the CDR3 is TGCGCCAGCAGCTTGGCGGCGTCGGAGAAAGAGACCCAGTACTTC. Protein sequence: CASSLAASEKETQYF.

The V call is TRBV19, the J call TRBJ2-7, with 12 bases matching TRBD2. Per germline, CDR1 LNHDA and CDR2 SQIVND (reference sequence). The V gene end was trimmed by 4 bases and the J gene end by 1 base; junction bases not matched to a gene: 8. This CDR3 contains 17 residues. DNA for the CDR3: TGTGCCAGTAGTACCCAAGGACTAGCGGGAAGGTCCTACGAGCAGTACTTC. It specifies CASSTQGLAGRSYEQYF. Variable domain in full (rest from reference TRBV19 and TRBJ2-7): DGGITQSPKYLFRKEGQNVTLSCEQNLNHDAMYWYRQDPGQGLRLIYYSQIVNDFQKGDIAEGYSVSREKKESFPLTVTSAQKNPTAFYLCASSTQGLAGRSYEQYFGPGTRLTVT.

This rearrangement joins TRBV27 to TRBJ2-7, with 8 positions matching TRBD1. CDR1 is MNHEY and CDR2 is SMNVEV in the germline V gene (reference sequence). The CDR3 is made up of 14 amino acids. V shed 5 bases, J shed 3 bases, and the junction held 6 bases outside the gene matches. CDR3 region: CASSPRTGYYEQYF. DNA for the CDR3: TGTGCCAGCAGTCCCCGGACAGGGTACTACGAGCAGTACTTC.

This clone has only a few counts. The V and J genes are TRBV25-1 and TRBJ1-1; D uncertain. This CDR3 region has 14 residues. The germline gives CDR1 MGHDK, CDR2 SYGVNS. Trimming cost V 2 bases and J 2 bases, with 9 bases left between them. The DNA of the CDR3 is TGTGCCAGCAGTGAACGGCAGGTTAACACTGAAGCTTTCTTT. The encoded protein is CASSERQVNTEAFF. Variable domain in full (rest from reference TRBV25-1 and TRBJ1-1): EADIYQTPRYLVIGTGKKITLECSQTMGHDKMYWYQQDPGMELHLIHYSYGVNSTEKGDLSSESTVSRIRTEHFPLTLESARPSHTSQYLCASSERQVNTEAFFGQGTRLTVV.

The rearrangement joins TRBV5-6 to TRBJ2-1, with 8 bases that match TRBD2. The V gene's germline CDR1 is SGHDT and CDR2 YYEEEE. The CDR3 loop spans 17 amino acids. V was clipped by 4 bases and J by 2 bases; unmatched bases: 11. The CDR3 DNA reads as TGTGCCAGCAGCCGGCGGGCTAGCGGGCAGACCTACAATGAGCAGTTCTTC. This translates into CASSRRASGQTYNEQFF.

The CDR3 DNA reads as TGTGCCAGCAGCTTAGGGACAGGGACCTACGAGCAGTACTTC. It translates to CASSLGTGTYEQYF. This chain joins TRBV7-9 and TRBJ2-7, with TRBD1 matching over 8 bases. V shed 1 base, J shed 2 bases, and the junction held 1 base outside the gene matches. Per the germline V gene, CDR1 is SEHNR and CDR2 is FQNEAQ (reference sequence). This CDR3 spans 14 amino acids.

The rearrangement joins TRBV13 to TRBJ2-2, with 9 bases aligning to TRBD2. This CDR3 is 20 amino acids long. The trim removed 5 bases at V and 2 bases at J, leaving 18 bases unmatched. Germline CDR1 is PRHDT and CDR2 is FYEKMQ (reference sequence). The CDR3 spells CASSISGRLTFNPNTGELFF. CDR3 nucleotides: TGTGCCAGCAGCATAAGCGGGAGGCTTACATTTAACCCTAACACCGGGGAGCTGTTTTTT.

The V gene is TRBV19, the J gene TRBJ2-1; 7 bases fit TRBD2. Germline assignment: CDR1 LNHDA and CDR2 SQIVND (reference sequence). The CDR3 is 14 amino acids. V shed 6 bases and J 8 bases; nucleotides not matched to a gene: 10. The CDR3 DNA reads as TGTGCCAGTAGACCTACCCCTAGCGGCGATGAGCAGTTCTTC. The encoded protein is CASRPTPSGDEQFF. Full variable domain (missing parts from reference TRBV19 and TRBJ2-1): DGGITQSPKYLFRKEGQNVTLSCEQNLNHDAMYWYRQDPGQGLRLIYYSQIVNDFQKGDIAEGYSVSREKKESFPLTVTSAQKNPTAFYLCASRPTPSGDEQFFGPGTRLTVL.

V usage is TRBV6-1 and J usage is TRBJ1-3, with D unresolved. Trimming took off 1 base at V and 6 bases at J, with 10 bases between the two ends. The CDR3 is 14 residues long. The germline gives CDR1 MNHNS, CDR2 SASEGT. Written as DNA, the CDR3 is TGTGCCAGCAGTGAAGGGGCAGCCGTAAACACCATATATTTT. It specifies CASSEGAAVNTIYF.

This clone was seen once. The genes are TRBV5-6 and TRBJ2-7, with a possible D match to TRBD1 (5 bases). The germline V gene encodes CDR1 SGHDT and CDR2 YYEEEE. V was shortened by 1 base and J by 5 bases, with 10 bases between the two germline ends. The CDR3 covers 13 residues. The CDR3: CASSLRGTDEQYF. The CDR3 DNA reads as TGTGCCAGCAGCTTGAGGGGAACGGACGAGCAGTACTTC.

The CDR3 reads CASSPMEYSYEQYF. CDR3 in DNA: TGTGCCAGCAGCCCTATGGAGTACTCCTACGAGCAGTACTTC. V gene TRBV4-2 combines with J gene TRBJ2-7; D not certain. Germline lookup yields CDR1 LGHNA and CDR2 YNFKEQ. V was trimmed by 4 bases and J by 0 bases, leaving 10 bases between them. This CDR3 contains 14 residues.

This chain links TRBV30 with TRBJ2-1; the D gene is possibly TRBD2 (5 bases). The V end lost 3 bases, the J end lost 6 bases, and 12 bases lay between the germline ends. Germline V CDR1 and CDR2: GTSNPN, SVGIG (reference sequence). CDR3 length: 13 amino acids. The DNA of the CDR3 is TGTGCCTGGAGGAGACGGGGAGTCAATGAGCAGTTCTTC. It translates to CAWRRRGVNEQFF. Based on the CDR3 plus reference TRBV30 and TRBJ2-1, the full variable domain is SQTIHQWPATLVQPVGSPLSLECTVEGTSNPNLYWYRQAAGRGLQLLFYSVGIGQISSEVPQNLSASRPQDRQFILSSKKLLLSDSGFYLCAWRRRGVNEQFFGPGTRLTVL.

The chain couples TRBV7-7 to TRBJ1-5; 7 bases are shared with TRBD1. Trimming cost V 5 bases and J 4 bases; bases outside gene matches: 8. This CDR3 comprises 15 residues. CDR1 SSHAT and CDR2 FNYEAQ come from the germline V gene (reference sequence). CDR3 loop: CASSPRGQSNQPQHF. In DNA, the CDR3 is TGTGCCAGCAGCCCAAGGGGACAGAGTAATCAGCCCCAGCATTTT.

This clone was detected a few times. The chain links TRBV16 to TRBJ1-1; 9 bases match TRBD1. After removal of 6 bases from V and 0 bases from J, the junction contained 2 bases not matched to a gene. Germline-derived CDR1 and CDR2 are KGHSY and FQNENV. This CDR3 is 14 amino acids long. DNA of the CDR3: TGTGCCAGCAGACGGGACAGGGTGAACACTGAAGCTTTCTTT. Amino acid sequence: CASRRDRVNTEAFF. Full variable domain (remainder filled in from reference TRBV16 and TRBJ1-1): GEEVAQTPKHLVRGEGQKAKLYCAPIKGHSYVFWYQQVLKNEFKFLISFQNENVFDETGMPKERFSAKCLPNSPCSLEIQATKLEDSAVYFCASRRDRVNTEAFFGQGTRLTVV.

The V call is TRBV7-6, the J call TRBJ2-2; 7 nucleotides match TRBD2. Trimming cost V 1 base and J 1 base; bases outside gene matches: 6. From germline, CDR1 is SGHVS and CDR2 FNYEAQ. The length of the CDR3 is 17 residues. The CDR3 here is CASSLEVPGGNTGELFF. The DNA for the CDR3 is TGTGCCAGCAGCTTAGAGGTCCCGGGAGGGAACACCGGGGAGCTGTTTTTT.